This T cell receptor (beta chain) was captured in a study of Ad26.COV2.S vaccination and SARS-CoV-2 variants. Study-level findings and limits: Substantial breadth was reportedly displayed by spike-specific CD8+ and CD4+ T cell responses after vaccination. Vaccinated and placebo-treated recipients had similar non-spike TCR breadth.

As to treatment: some 19 received Ad26.COV2.S at low or high dose, single or two shots; a few received placebo; per-sample allocation not given. Sampling occurred on day 63 after the first vaccine or placebo injection. The method was immunoSEQ multiplex PCR; TCRdb's version includes in-frame clones alone and lacks a portion of them. The sample has a few hundred thousand clones, around nine tenths seen once. V lost 7 bases and J lost 4, with 10 bases in between. The CDR3 loop spans 13 amino acids. Germline V gene sequence: CDR1 MNHEY, CDR2 SVGEGT. Notes on this clone: Antigen unknown.

This clonotype was obtained from a person aged 18-60 years who received the Ad26.COV2.S COVID-19 vaccine or a placebo. The sample in question was peripheral blood, obtained in a trial of Ad26.COV2.S vaccine versus placebo. V usage is TRBV6-2 or TRBV6-3 and J usage is TRBJ2-2; D not resolved. The CDR3 nucleotides are TGTGCCAGCACCCCACTCCCCACCGGGGAGCTGTTTTTT. It translates to CASTPLPTGELFF.